The T cell receptor beta chain described here comes from a study of blood T cells in healthy people across ages. The germline V gene encodes CDR1 SEHNR and CDR2 FQNEAQ (reference sequence). V shed 1 base and J 5 bases; nucleotides not matched to a gene: 9. The CDR3 is 16 amino acids. With a J-beta primer mix and a sample-barcoded 5' primer, a second PCR ran about 6 to 11 cycles. MiXCR was run by TCRdb on the 5' RACE reads, yielding one entry per CDR3 protein. The table lists about a million distinct CDR3 sequences, 51% of them singletons. The study recruited healthy Caucasian donors from Russia who were aged about 6 to 90. This clonotype was recorded once.

The TCR was taken from a woman between 55 and 75 years old in good health. The gene calls are TRBV7-9 and TRBJ2-5; 8 nucleotides align to TRBD2. Sequencing was done on a sample of blood. This CDR3 reads CASSLVLRAGDETQYF. The CDR3 DNA reads TGTGCCAGCAGCTTAGTATTACGAGCGGGGGATGAGACCCAGTACTTC.